This passage covers 10 T cell receptor beta chains from one sample sequenced in a study of cytomegalovirus exposure and HLA in healthy donors. The PCR had 60 Vbeta and 13 Jbeta primers. TCRdb's table, derived via immunoSEQ multiplex PCR, lists solely in-frame clones and lacks some. The table includes tens of thousands of clones, about 83% detected once. Sequenced material: PBMCs. The receptors come from a woman aged 18-29 years in good health and CMV-seropositive.

This clone was counted once. This chain uses TRBV6-1 with TRBJ1-6; possible D gene TRBD1, 5 bases. The CDR3 consists of 16 residues. V was pared by 1 base and J by 13 bases, with 20 bases between. Per germline, CDR1 MNHNS and CDR2 SASEGT. DNA for the CDR3: TGTGCCAGCAGTGAAGTGTTGGGACTTCGGGCTATCCCCCTCCACTTT. It specifies CASSEVLGLRAIPLHF.

The genes are TRBV7-8 and TRBJ2-5; the match to TRBD2 covers 10 bases. Trimming took 5 bases from V and 6 from J; bases not matched to a gene: 15. There are 17 residues in the CDR3. Per germline, CDR1 SGHVS and CDR2 FQNEAQ. In DNA form, the CDR3 reads TGTGCCAGCAGCCGCCTCCCGGAGCGGGAGGGCCTGAAGACCCAGTACTTC. Translated: CASSRLPEREGLKTQYF.

J is TRBJ1-4 and V is TRBV7-9; TRBD1 matches 10 bases. Per the germline V gene, CDR1 is SEHNR and CDR2 is FQNEAQ (reference sequence). V lost 1 base, J lost 6 bases, and 5 bases stayed unmatched. The CDR3 is 16 residues long. The CDR3 region is CASSLDDRGRYEKLFF. In DNA form, the CDR3 reads TGTGCCAGCAGCTTAGACGACAGGGGGCGTTATGAAAAACTGTTTTTT. The entire variable domain, with the rest obtained from reference TRBV7-9 and TRBJ1-4, is as follows: DTGVSQNPRHKITKRGQNVTFRCDPISEHNRLYWYRQTLGQGPEFLTYFQNEAQLEKSRLLSDRFSAERPKGSFSTLEIQRTEQGDSAMYLCASSLDDRGRYEKLFFGSGTQLSVL.

This clone has only one observation. The J gene is TRBJ1-2, the V gene TRBV6-5; no clear D. CDR3 size: 15 residues. The V gene lost 0 bases and the J gene lost 4 bases, with 12 bases spanning the gap. The V gene's germline CDR1 is MNHEY and CDR2 SVGAGI. DNA for the CDR3: TGTGCCAGCAGTTACTCGGGCCAGAACCTCTATGGCTACACCTTC. This encodes CASSYSGQNLYGYTF.

The gene calls are TRBV28 and TRBJ2-7; 10 bases are a match to TRBD2. The CDR3 covers 16 residues. The ends lost 3 bases at V and 4 bases at J; junction bases unmatched: 9. Germline-derived CDR1 and CDR2 are MDHEN and SYDVKM. This CDR3 is CASSLPGLAKKYEQYF. The CDR3 DNA reads as TGTGCCAGCAGTTTGCCGGGACTAGCGAAAAAGTACGAGCAGTACTTC. The complete variable domain, with remaining parts taken from reference TRBV28 and TRBJ2-7, reads DVKVTQSSRYLVKRTGEKVFLECVQDMDHENMFWYRQDPGLGLRLIYFSYDVKMKEKGDIPEGYSVSREKKERFSLILESASTNQTSMYLCASSLPGLAKKYEQYFGPGTRLTVT.

This chain joins TRBV19 and TRBJ2-3, with 9 nucleotides matching TRBD2. The V segment lost 4 bases and the J segment 3 bases; nucleotides outside the gene matches: 5. The CDR3 length is 15 residues. The germline V gene has CDR1 LNHDA and CDR2 SQIVND (reference sequence). CDR3 residues: CASSTASGITDTQYF. In nucleotides, the CDR3 is TGTGCCAGTAGTACGGCTAGCGGGATAACAGATACGCAGTATTTT.

This chain links TRBV5-6 with TRBJ2-7; 11 bases are a match to TRBD1. The CDR3 contains 16 residues. The germline V gene encodes CDR1 SGHDT and CDR2 YYEEEE. The trim removed 3 bases at V and 5 bases at J, leaving 10 bases unmatched. As DNA, the CDR3 is TGTGCCAGCAGCTCAAAGGGACAGGGGGTGATCCACGAGCAGTACTTC. Encoded protein: CASSSKGQGVIHEQYF. Combining the CDR3 with reference TRBV5-6 and TRBJ2-7 gives the whole variable domain DAGVTQSPTHLIKTRGQQVTLRCSPKSGHDTVSWYQQALGQGPQFIFQYYEEEERQRGNFPDRFSGHQFPNYSSELNVNALLLGDSALYLCASSSKGQGVIHEQYFGPGTRLTVT.

The rearrangement joins TRBV15 to TRBJ2-7; TRBD2 matches 9 bases. Germline CDR1 reads LNHNV; CDR2 reads YYDKDF (reference sequence). The ends lost 3 bases at V and 6 bases at J; junction bases unmatched: 9. The CDR3 consists of 15 residues. CDR3 DNA sequence: TGTGCCACCAGCAGTCGGCTAGCGGGATTAAGCGAGCAGTACTTC. Its protein product is CATSSRLAGLSEQYF.

This chain uses TRBV4-1 with TRBJ1-1; 11 nucleotides match TRBD1. The germline V gene encodes CDR1 MGHRA and CDR2 YSYEKL. J was trimmed by 3 bases and V by 3 bases; bases with no gene match: 3. This CDR3 region has 15 residues. The CDR3 here is CASSHPDRGHTEAFF. The CDR3 nucleotides are TGCGCCAGCAGCCACCCGGACAGGGGGCACACTGAAGCTTTCTTT.

This clone was observed a single time. This chain uses TRBV14 with TRBJ1-6; D is ambiguous. Germline V lookup: CDR1 SGHDN, CDR2 FVKESK. The CDR3 sequence is 15 residues long. V lost 1 base and J 1 base, leaving 5 bases between the germline ends. The CDR3 region is CASSQALSYNSPLHF. The CDR3 DNA is TGTGCCAGCAGCCAAGCTCTGTCCTATAATTCACCCCTCCACTTT.